These 7 T cell receptor beta chains were all obtained from the same sample, sequenced in a study of T cells in Graves' hyperthyroidism and ophthalmopathy. Using RNA transcripts as the source, TCR beta CDR3 regions were amplified. The study used the HTBI primer set for a first-round RT-PCR of the TCR CDR3. TCRdb re-derived calls from the multiplex PCR reads in MiXCR, one entry per CDR3 protein. The data hold over 300,000 distinct CDR3 sequences, with 11% to 15% observed a single time. Material: blood. These receptors came from a woman aged 55-70 years with Graves' hyperthyroidism.

The V and J genes are TRBV18 and TRBJ2-7; 9 bases match TRBD1. There are 15 residues in the CDR3. CDR1 and CDR2 (germline): KGHSH, LQKENI. V lost 3 bases, J lost 2 bases, and 5 bases stayed unmatched. In DNA, the CDR3 is TGTGCCAGCTCACCCTCCACAGGGGGCCCCTACGAGCAGTACTTC. This gives the protein CASSPSTGGPYEQYF.

In this sample, this clonotype turned up many times. The gene calls are TRBV29-1 and TRBJ1-5; 7 bases match TRBD1. Trimming at V came to 2 bases and at J to 2 bases, leaving 6 bases not matched to a gene. CDR3 length equals 15 residues. Germline-derived CDR1 and CDR2 are SQVTM and ANQGSEA. DNA of the CDR3: TGCAGCGTTGAATTGCCAGGGGGTGGCAATCAGCCCCAGCATTTT. It specifies CSVELPGGGNQPQHF. Full variable domain (missing parts from reference TRBV29-1 and TRBJ1-5): SAVISQKPSRDICQRGTSLTIQCQVDSQVTMMFWYRQQPGQSLTLIATANQGSEATYESGFVIDKFPISRPNLTFSTLTVSNMSPEDSSIYLCSVELPGGGNQPQHFGDGTRLSIL.

This clonotype was picked up many times. This chain connects TRBV12-3 or TRBV12-4 to TRBJ2-7; 14 bases line up with TRBD2. Germline trimming cut 1 base from V and 5 bases from J; bases unmatched to any gene: 4. This CDR3 is 16 amino acids long. CDR3 coding DNA: TGTGCCAGCAGTTTAGTGACTAGCGGGAGGGGCAACGAGCAGTACTTC. Protein: CASSLVTSGRGNEQYF.

This clonotype has at least ten counts. V gene TRBV12-3 or TRBV12-4 combines with J gene TRBJ2-4, with a possible D match to TRBD1 (6 bases). V shed 5 bases and J shed 0 bases, with 11 bases lying between them. The CDR3 covers 15 residues. CDR3 region: CASSHPGQAKNIQYF. The CDR3 DNA reads as TGTGCCAGCAGTCACCCGGGACAAGCCAAAAACATTCAGTACTTC.

The table lists this clonotype with many counts. The rearrangement uses TRBV13 and TRBJ1-4; 7 nucleotides line up with TRBD1. Trimming cost V 5 bases and J 7 bases; bases outside gene matches: 10. The CDR3 spans 15 residues. Germline CDR1 reads PRHDT; CDR2 reads FYEKMQ (reference sequence). Here the CDR3 reads CASSPRGGGGEKLFF. The CDR3 DNA is TGTGCCAGCAGCCCCCGAGGAGGGGGCGGTGAAAAACTGTTTTTT.

The chain recombines TRBV10-3 with TRBJ1-6; 8 bases line up with TRBD1. There are 16 residues in the CDR3. J gave up 6 bases and V 1 base, and 5 bases lay outside the gene matches. The germline gives CDR1 ENHRY, CDR2 SYGVKD. CDR3 sequence: CAISEWQGASNSPLHF. The CDR3 nucleotides read TGTGCCATCAGTGAGTGGCAGGGGGCTAGTAATTCACCCCTCCACTTT.

The table lists this clonotype with a few counts. The chain combines TRBV27 with TRBJ1-5, with D perhaps matching TRBD1 (5 bases). Trimming pared 5 bases from V and 2 bases from J, leaving 16 bases between. The CDR3 contains 16 residues. Germline CDR1 reads MNHEY; CDR2 reads SMNVEV (reference sequence). CDR3 sequence: CASSPEGWSGNQPQHF. The CDR3 coding sequence is TGTGCCAGCAGTCCAGAGGGGTGGTCTGGCAATCAGCCCCAGCATTTT.